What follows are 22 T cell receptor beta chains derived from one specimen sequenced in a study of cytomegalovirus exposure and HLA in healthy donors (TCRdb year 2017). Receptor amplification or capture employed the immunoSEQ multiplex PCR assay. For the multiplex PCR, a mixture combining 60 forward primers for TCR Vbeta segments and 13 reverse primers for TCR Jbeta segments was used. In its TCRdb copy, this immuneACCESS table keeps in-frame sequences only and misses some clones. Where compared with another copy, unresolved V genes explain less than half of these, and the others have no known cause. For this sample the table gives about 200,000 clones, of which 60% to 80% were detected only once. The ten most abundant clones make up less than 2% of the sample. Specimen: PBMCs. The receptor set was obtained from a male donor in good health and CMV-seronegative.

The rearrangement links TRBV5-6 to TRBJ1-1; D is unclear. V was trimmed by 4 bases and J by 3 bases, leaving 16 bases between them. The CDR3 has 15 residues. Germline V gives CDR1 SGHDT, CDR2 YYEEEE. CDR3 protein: CASSRIEREHTEAFF. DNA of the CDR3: TGTGCCAGCAGCCGAATCGAACGGGAACACACTGAAGCTTTCTTT.

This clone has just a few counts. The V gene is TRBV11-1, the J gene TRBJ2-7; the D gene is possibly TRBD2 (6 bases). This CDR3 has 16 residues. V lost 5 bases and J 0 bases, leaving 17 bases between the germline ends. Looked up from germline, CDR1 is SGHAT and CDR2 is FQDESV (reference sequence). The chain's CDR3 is CASSPRDGGNSYEQYF. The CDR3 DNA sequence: TGTGCCAGCAGCCCGCGGGACGGAGGGAACTCCTACGAGCAGTACTTC. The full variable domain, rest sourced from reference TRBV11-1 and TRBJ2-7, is EAEVAQSPRYKITEKSQAVAFWCDPISGHATLYWYRQILGQGPELLVQFQDESVVDDSQLPKDRFSAERLKGVDSTLKIQPAELGDSAMYLCASSPRDGGNSYEQYFGPGTRLTVT.

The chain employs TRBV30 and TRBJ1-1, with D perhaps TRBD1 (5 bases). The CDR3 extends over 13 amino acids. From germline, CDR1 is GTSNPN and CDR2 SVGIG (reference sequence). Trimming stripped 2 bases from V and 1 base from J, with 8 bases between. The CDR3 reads CAWSRQPNTEAFF. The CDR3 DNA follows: TGTGCCTGGAGTCGACAGCCGAACACTGAAGCTTTCTTT.

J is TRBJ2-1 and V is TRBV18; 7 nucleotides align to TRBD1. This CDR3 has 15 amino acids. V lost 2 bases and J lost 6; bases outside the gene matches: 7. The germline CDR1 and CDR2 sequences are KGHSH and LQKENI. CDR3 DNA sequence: TGTGCCAGCTCACCAGGGACAGACAGACCCAATGAGCAGTTCTTC. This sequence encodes CASSPGTDRPNEQFF.

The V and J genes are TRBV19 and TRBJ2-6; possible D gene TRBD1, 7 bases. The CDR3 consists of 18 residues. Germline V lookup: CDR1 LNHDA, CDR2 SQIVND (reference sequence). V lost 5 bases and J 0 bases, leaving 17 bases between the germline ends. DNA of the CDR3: TGTGCCAGTAGTCCGCGTGGAGGGGGCATCTCTGGGGCCAACGTCCTGACTTTC. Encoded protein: CASSPRGGGISGANVLTF.

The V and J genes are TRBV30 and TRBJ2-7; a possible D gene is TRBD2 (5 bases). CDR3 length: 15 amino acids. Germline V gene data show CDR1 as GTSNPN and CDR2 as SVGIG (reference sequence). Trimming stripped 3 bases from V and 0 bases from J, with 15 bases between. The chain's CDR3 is CAWRGETDTSYEQYF. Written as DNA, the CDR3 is TGTGCCTGGAGGGGAGAGACCGACACCTCCTACGAGCAGTACTTC.

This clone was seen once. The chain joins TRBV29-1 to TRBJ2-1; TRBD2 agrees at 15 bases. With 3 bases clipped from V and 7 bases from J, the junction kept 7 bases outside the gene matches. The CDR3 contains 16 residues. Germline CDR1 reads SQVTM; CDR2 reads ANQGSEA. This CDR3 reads CSVDTPGLAGGNEQFF. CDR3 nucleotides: TGCAGCGTTGATACCCCGGGACTAGCGGGGGGTAATGAGCAGTTCTTC.

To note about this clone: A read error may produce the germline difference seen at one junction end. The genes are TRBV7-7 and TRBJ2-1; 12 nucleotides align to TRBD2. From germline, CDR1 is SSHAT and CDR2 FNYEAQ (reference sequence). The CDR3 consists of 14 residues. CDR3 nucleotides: TGTGCTAGCAAAATGACTAGCGGGAGAGAGCCGCAGTTCTTC. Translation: CASKMTSGREPQFF.

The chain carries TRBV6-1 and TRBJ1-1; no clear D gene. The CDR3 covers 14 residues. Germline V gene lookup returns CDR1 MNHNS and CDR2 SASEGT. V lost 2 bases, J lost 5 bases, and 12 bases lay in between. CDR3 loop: CASSEIRGRTEAFF. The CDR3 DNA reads TGTGCCAGCAGTGAAATTCGGGGAAGGACTGAAGCTTTCTTT.

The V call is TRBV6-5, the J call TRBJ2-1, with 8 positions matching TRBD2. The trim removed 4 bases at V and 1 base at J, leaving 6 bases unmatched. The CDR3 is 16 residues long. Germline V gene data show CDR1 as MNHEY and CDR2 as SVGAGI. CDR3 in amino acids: CASSFVAGSSYNEQFF. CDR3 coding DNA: TGTGCCAGCAGTTTCGTAGCGGGGTCGTCCTACAATGAGCAGTTCTTC.

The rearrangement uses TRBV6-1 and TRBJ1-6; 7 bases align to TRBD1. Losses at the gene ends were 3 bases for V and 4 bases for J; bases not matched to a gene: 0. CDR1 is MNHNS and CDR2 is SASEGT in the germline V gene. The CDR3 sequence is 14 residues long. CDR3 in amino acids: CASSEDRYNSPLHF. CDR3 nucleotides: TGTGCCAGCAGTGAGGACAGGTATAATTCACCCCTCCACTTT.

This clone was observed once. The CDR3 bases are TGTGCCAGCAGCTTAGGTGGTAGGGGGCTTAACTATGGCTACACCTTC. Translated, it gives CASSLGGRGLNYGYTF. This chain connects TRBV7-8 to TRBJ1-2, with TRBD1 identical over 7 bases. Germline V gives CDR1 SGHVS, CDR2 FQNEAQ. J gave up 1 base and V 1 base, and 6 bases lay outside the gene matches. The CDR3 has 16 residues.

CDR3: CASSYGGVEKLFF. Here the CDR3 DNA reads TGTGCCAGCAGTTACGGAGGGGTTGAAAAACTGTTTTTT. This chain joins TRBV6-5 and TRBJ1-4, with D maybe TRBD1 (5 bases). V lost 2 bases to trimming and J lost 7 bases, with 8 bases between them. The germline V gene has CDR1 MNHEY and CDR2 SVGAGI. The CDR3 loop spans 13 amino acids.

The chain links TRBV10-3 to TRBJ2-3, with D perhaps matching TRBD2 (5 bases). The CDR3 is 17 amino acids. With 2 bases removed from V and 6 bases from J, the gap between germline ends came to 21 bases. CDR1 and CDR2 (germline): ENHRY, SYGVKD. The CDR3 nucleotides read TGTGCCATCAGTGAGGGTGGCAGCGGCGCGACTCCGGATACGCAGTATTTT. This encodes CAISEGGSGATPDTQYF.

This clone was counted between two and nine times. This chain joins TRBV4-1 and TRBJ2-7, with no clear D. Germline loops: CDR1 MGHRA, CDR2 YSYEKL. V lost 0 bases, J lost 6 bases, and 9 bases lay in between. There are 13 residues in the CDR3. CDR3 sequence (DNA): TGCGCCAGCAGCCAAGAGTTAGTTCGCGAGCAGTACTTC. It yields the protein CASSQELVREQYF.

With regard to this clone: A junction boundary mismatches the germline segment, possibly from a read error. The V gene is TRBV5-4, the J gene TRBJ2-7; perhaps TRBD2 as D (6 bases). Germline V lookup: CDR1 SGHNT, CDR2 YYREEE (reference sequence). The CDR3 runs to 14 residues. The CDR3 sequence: CASSLGGADYEQCF. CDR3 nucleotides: TGTGCCAGCAGCTTGGGCGGGGCCGACTACGAGCAGTGCTTC.

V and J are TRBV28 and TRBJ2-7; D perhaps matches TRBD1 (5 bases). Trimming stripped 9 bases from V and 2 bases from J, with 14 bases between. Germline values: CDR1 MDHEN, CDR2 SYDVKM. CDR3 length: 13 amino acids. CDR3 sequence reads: CARVRQSTYEQYF. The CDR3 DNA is TGTGCCAGGGTAAGACAGAGTACCTACGAGCAGTACTTC.

The CDR3 is CASDGGSAQYF. Written as DNA, the CDR3 is TGTGCCAGCGACGGGGGATCGGCGCAGTATTTT. The chain joins TRBV9 to TRBJ2-3; TRBD2 might be the D (6 bases). V was pared by 7 bases and J by 10 bases, with 13 bases between. Looked up from germline, CDR1 is SGDLS and CDR2 is YYNGEE. CDR3 size: 11 residues.

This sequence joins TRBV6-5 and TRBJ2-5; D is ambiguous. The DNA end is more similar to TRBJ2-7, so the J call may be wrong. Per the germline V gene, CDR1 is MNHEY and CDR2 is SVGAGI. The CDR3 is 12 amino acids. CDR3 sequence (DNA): TGTGCCAGCATCTCCCCTGGTTACGAGCAGTACTTC. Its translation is CASISPGYEQYF.

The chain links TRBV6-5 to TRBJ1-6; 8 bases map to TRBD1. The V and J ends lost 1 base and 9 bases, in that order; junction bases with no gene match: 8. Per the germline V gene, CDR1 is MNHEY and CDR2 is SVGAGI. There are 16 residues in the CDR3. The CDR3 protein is CASSYYGEDRVSPLHF. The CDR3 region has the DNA TGTGCCAGCAGTTACTACGGGGAGGACAGGGTTTCACCCCTCCACTTT.

CDR3 sequence (DNA): TGTGCCAGCAGCTTCAACAGGGCCGGGGAGCTGTTTTTT. Protein product: CASSFNRAGELFF. The rearrangement links TRBV5-4 to TRBJ2-2, with a possible D match to TRBD1 (6 bases). The CDR3 is made up of 13 amino acids. Trimming took 2 bases from V and 6 from J, leaving 8 bases between them. Germline loops: CDR1 SGHNT, CDR2 YYREEE (reference sequence).

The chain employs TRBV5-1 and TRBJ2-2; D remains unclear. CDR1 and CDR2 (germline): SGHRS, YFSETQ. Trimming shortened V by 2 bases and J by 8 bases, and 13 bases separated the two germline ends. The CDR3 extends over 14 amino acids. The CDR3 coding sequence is TGCGCCAGCAGCTTCACACTTGAGACAGGGGAGCTGTTTTTT. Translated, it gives CASSFTLETGELFF.